The 27 T cell receptor beta chains listed next were all sequenced from one sample in a study of CD8 T cells in Susac syndrome. Reverse transcription of roughly 0.45 to 1 ug RNA was performed with random hexamers. Each CDR3 protein gets one entry after TCRdb re-called the immunoSEQ multiplex PCR reads with MiXCR. The repertoire holds approximately 80,000 distinct CDR3 sequences, 94% seen once, with about 0.52% in the top ten. Sample: CD8+ T cells from PBMCs. The receptor source for this set is a human donor with Susac syndrome.

CDR3 sequence (DNA): TGTGCCAGCAGCCTCGGGACTAGCGGGAAACAAGAGACCCAGTACTTC. Amino acid sequence: CASSLGTSGKQETQYF. This chain joins TRBV7-3 and TRBJ2-5, with TRBD2 matching over 13 bases. The J segment lost 2 bases and the V segment lost 5 bases, leaving 5 bases of the junction unmatched. The CDR3 runs 16 residues. Germline CDR1 SGHTA, CDR2 FQGTGA.

This sequence joins TRBV29-1 and TRBJ2-7; D is ambiguous. Per germline, CDR1 SQVTM and CDR2 ANQGSEA. The length of the CDR3 is 12 residues. V was trimmed by 1 base and J by 4 bases, leaving 8 bases between them. The CDR3 loop reads CSVEGEGYEQYF. The CDR3 bases are TGCAGCGTTGAAGGGGAAGGTTACGAGCAGTACTTC.

This clonotype appeared a few times. This chain uses TRBV27 with TRBJ2-7, with 7 bases that match TRBD1. V shed 3 bases, J shed 2 bases, and the junction held 4 bases outside the gene matches. This CDR3 is built from 14 residues. The germline V gene encodes CDR1 MNHEY and CDR2 SMNVEV (reference sequence). The CDR3 loop reads CASSLGQGAYEQYF. The CDR3 DNA sequence: TGTGCCAGCAGTTTGGGCCAGGGGGCCTACGAGCAGTACTTC.

The chain is built from TRBV2 and TRBJ2-7; D gene uncertain. The CDR3 covers 13 residues. Trimming cost V 0 bases and J 6 bases, with 9 bases left between them. The germline CDR1 and CDR2 sequences are SNHLY and FYNNEI. The CDR3 DNA is TGTGCCAGCAGTGAAGCTCTAGAGGCCGAGCAGTACTTC. It codes for CASSEALEAEQYF.

The rearrangement uses TRBV12-3 or TRBV12-4 and TRBJ2-1; no definite D call. This CDR3 comprises 13 residues. V shed 1 base and J shed 6 bases, with 7 bases lying between them. CDR3 nucleotide sequence: TGTGCCAGCAGTTTAGGGGGTGGCAATGAGCAGTTCTTC. Its translation: CASSLGGGNEQFF.

The rearrangement joins TRBV10-3 to TRBJ2-3, with 9 nucleotides matching TRBD1. Germline assignment: CDR1 ENHRY and CDR2 SYGVKD. V was clipped by 11 bases and J by 4 bases; unmatched bases: 7. The CDR3 covers 13 residues. The CDR3 spells CACRDRDPDTQYF. The CDR3 DNA reads as TGTGCCTGCCGGGACAGGGACCCAGATACGCAGTATTTT.

In regard to this clonotype: An end of the junction differs from the germline gene, which may be a read error. The chain recombines TRBV28 with TRBJ1-5, with D unclear. This CDR3 spans 13 amino acids. CDR1 MDHEN and CDR2 SYDVKM come from the germline V gene. The CDR3: CASSLSTNSAQHF. CDR3 sequence (DNA): TGTGCCAGCAGCTTATCGACTAATTCGGCCCAGCATTTT. The full variable domain, in which reference TRBV28 and TRBJ1-5 provide the parts outside the CDR3, is DVKVTQSSRYLVKRTGEKVFLECVQDMDHENMFWYRQDPGLGLRLIYFSYDVKMKEKGDIPEGYSVSREKKERFSLILESASTNQTSMYLCASSLSTNSAQHFGDGTRLSIL.

The V and J genes are TRBV7-3 and TRBJ2-3, with TRBD2 matching over 11 bases. Per germline, CDR1 SGHTA and CDR2 FQGTGA. This CDR3 region has 16 residues. V trimming: 5 bases; J trimming: 0 bases; junction bases outside the gene matches: 4. The CDR3 protein is CASSISSGGSTDTQYF. The CDR3 DNA follows: TGTGCCAGCAGCATTTCTAGCGGGGGGAGCACAGATACGCAGTATTTT.

The rearrangement links TRBV5-4 to TRBJ2-7; D unclear. Germline values: CDR1 SGHNT, CDR2 YYREEE (reference sequence). This CDR3 has 12 residues. V was pared by 4 bases and J by 3 bases, with 8 bases between. The CDR3 nucleotides read TGTGCCAGCAGCACGCGGAGCTACGAGCAGTACTTC. Amino acids: CASSTRSYEQYF. The full variable domain, rest sourced from reference TRBV5-4 and TRBJ2-7, is ETGVTQSPTHLIKTRGQQVTLRCSSQSGHNTVSWYQQALGQGPQFIFQYYREEENGRGNFPPRFSGLQFPNYSSELNVNALELDDSALYLCASSTRSYEQYFGPGTRLTVT.

V gene TRBV2 combines with J gene TRBJ2-1; possibly TRBD1 for D (5 bases). Germline V gives CDR1 SNHLY, CDR2 FYNNEI. The CDR3 runs 15 residues. Trimming left V 7 bases short and J 4 bases short, with 17 bases between. CDR3 residues: CASNSRQPGYNEQFF. The CDR3 region has the DNA TGTGCCAGCAATAGCCGACAGCCTGGGTACAATGAGCAGTTCTTC. The whole variable domain, filled in from reference TRBV2 and TRBJ2-1, reads EPEVTQTPSHQVTQMGQEVILRCVPISNHLYFYWYRQILGQKVEFLVSFYNNEISEKSEIFDDQFSVERPDGSNFTLKIRSTKLEDSAMYFCASNSRQPGYNEQFFGPGTRLTVL.

In this sample, this clonotype turned up once. This chain uses TRBV2 with TRBJ1-2; 8 nucleotides line up with TRBD1. This CDR3 is 11 amino acids long. V was clipped by 6 bases and J by 8 bases; unmatched bases: 2. Germline V gene lookup returns CDR1 SNHLY and CDR2 FYNNEI. CDR3 nucleotide sequence: TGTGCCAGCAGGACAGGGGTCGGCTACACCTTC. Its translation: CASRTGVGYTF.

This sequence joins TRBV12-5 and TRBJ2-3; D is possibly TRBD2 (6 bases). Germline CDR1 is LGHNT and CDR2 is FRNRAP. Trimming removed 2 bases at V and 2 bases at J, with 11 bases between. This CDR3 contains 15 residues. CDR3 sequence: CASGLPAGPTDTQYF. In DNA, the CDR3 is TGTGCTAGTGGTTTGCCGGCGGGGCCCACAGATACGCAGTATTTT. The full variable domain, in which reference TRBV12-5 and TRBJ2-3 provide the parts outside the CDR3, is DARVTQTPRHKVTEMGQEVTMRCQPILGHNTVFWYRQTMMQGLELLAYFRNRAPLDDSGMPKDRFSAEMPDATLATLKIQPSEPRDSAVYFCASGLPAGPTDTQYFGPGTRLTVL.

The rearrangement joins TRBV5-4 to TRBJ2-1, with D possibly being TRBD2 (7 bases). V dropped 4 bases and J dropped 7 bases, with 18 bases sitting between them. The CDR3 extends over 15 amino acids. Germline V lookup: CDR1 SGHNT, CDR2 YYREEE (reference sequence). CDR3 in amino acids: CASSRGGPIVNEQFF. DNA for the CDR3: TGTGCCAGCAGCCGCGGGGGCCCGATCGTTAATGAGCAGTTCTTC. The entire variable domain, with the rest obtained from reference TRBV5-4 and TRBJ2-1, is as follows: ETGVTQSPTHLIKTRGQQVTLRCSSQSGHNTVSWYQQALGQGPQFIFQYYREEENGRGNFPPRFSGLQFPNYSSELNVNALELDDSALYLCASSRGGPIVNEQFFGPGTRLTVL.

The gene calls are TRBV7-8 and TRBJ2-7, with D possibly called TRBD1 or TRBD2 (5 bases each). This CDR3 is built from 16 residues. Germline V gives CDR1 SGHVS, CDR2 FQNEAQ. Trimming took 0 bases from V and 2 from J, leaving 14 bases between them. The CDR3 nucleotides are TGTGCCAGCAGCTTAGCGCGAAGGGGACCTACCTACGAGCAGTACTTC. Its translation: CASSLARRGPTYEQYF. The full variable domain, its missing parts supplied by reference TRBV7-8 and TRBJ2-7, is GAGVSQSPRYKVAKRGQDVALRCDPISGHVSLFWYQQALGQGPEFLTYFQNEAQLDKSGLPSDRFFAERPEGSVSTLKIQRTQQEDSAVYLCASSLARRGPTYEQYFGPGTRLTVT.

This clonotype was seen only once. V is TRBV5-1 and J is TRBJ2-7, with D tentatively TRBD1 (5 bases). Germline lookup yields CDR1 SGHRS and CDR2 YFSETQ. The CDR3 extends over 13 amino acids. V dropped 3 bases and J dropped 4 bases, with 11 bases sitting between them. The CDR3 region has the DNA TGCGCCAGCAGCTCGGACACAGGTTACGAGCAGTACTTC. This translates into CASSSDTGYEQYF. The variable domain in full, completed from reference TRBV5-1 and TRBJ2-7, reads KAGVTQTPRYLIKTRGQQVTLSCSPISGHRSVSWYQQTPGQGLQFLFEYFSETQRNKGNFPGRFSGRQFSNSRSEMNVSTLELGDSALYLCASSSDTGYEQYFGPGTRLTVT.

The gene calls are TRBV20-1 and TRBJ2-7; D gene uncertain. From germline, CDR1 is DFQATT and CDR2 SNEGSKA (reference sequence). Trimming took off 0 bases at V and 3 bases at J, with 6 bases between the two ends. This CDR3 region has 12 residues. CDR3 coding DNA: TGCAGTGCTAGAGATCGCGACTACGAGCAGTACTTC. Translated: CSARDRDYEQYF.

The chain couples TRBV4-3 to TRBJ1-6; 7 positions agree with TRBD1. Germline CDR1 and CDR2: LGHNA and YSLEER. The J segment lost 5 bases and the V segment lost 0 bases, leaving 4 bases of the junction unmatched. The CDR3 is made up of 16 amino acids. CDR3 sequence: CASSQDSGGNNSPLHF. For the CDR3, the DNA is TGCGCCAGCAGCCAAGATTCAGGGGGAAATAATTCACCCCTCCACTTT.

The V and J genes are TRBV7-8 and TRBJ1-5; possibly TRBD1 for D (5 bases). The CDR3 extends over 16 amino acids. The germline CDR1 and CDR2 sequences are SGHVS and FQNEAQ. Trimming cost V 1 base and J 0 bases, with 10 bases left between them. The chain's CDR3 is CASSLVGRASNQPQHF. CDR3 coding DNA: TGTGCCAGCAGCTTAGTGGGCAGGGCTAGCAATCAGCCCCAGCATTTT.

The J gene is TRBJ2-5, the V gene TRBV7-9; D is ambiguous. V lost 1 base and J lost 5, with 8 bases in between. Germline V gene sequence: CDR1 SEHNR, CDR2 FQNEAQ (reference sequence). The CDR3 consists of 13 residues. Here the CDR3 reads CASSLELVETQYF. For the CDR3, the DNA is TGTGCCAGCAGCTTAGAACTCGTGGAGACCCAGTACTTC.

The V and J genes are TRBV12-3 or TRBV12-4 and TRBJ1-1; unclear D gene. The CDR3 loop spans 14 amino acids. V lost 8 bases, J lost 0 bases, and 13 bases lay in between. The CDR3 bases are TGTGCCAGCTTCCCGGGAGGGTTGAACACTGAAGCTTTCTTT. Protein sequence: CASFPGGLNTEAFF.

This clonotype showed up just once. The gene calls are TRBV5-1 and TRBJ2-1; tentatively, D is TRBD1 (6 bases). Germline lookup yields CDR1 SGHRS and CDR2 YFSETQ. Trimming removed 5 bases from V and 0 bases from J, with 9 bases in between. This CDR3 is built from 14 residues. The CDR3 loop is CASRTDSSYNEQFF. The CDR3 DNA sequence: TGCGCCAGCAGGACGGACAGCTCCTACAATGAGCAGTTCTTC.

The rearrangement joins TRBV29-1 to TRBJ1-1; D uncertain. The V end was cut by 2 bases, the J end by 5 bases, with 15 bases between. Germline V CDR1 and CDR2: SQVTM, ANQGSEA. The CDR3 consists of 14 residues. DNA for the CDR3: TGCAGCGTTGAATACGGGAAGAGGTTTACTGAAGCTTTCTTT. Protein product: CSVEYGKRFTEAFF.

The chain joins TRBV4-1 to TRBJ2-7; possibly TRBD1 for D (5 bases). Germline V gives CDR1 MGHRA, CDR2 YSYEKL. The V and J ends lost 4 bases and 5 bases respectively, with 18 bases between them. The CDR3 loop spans 15 amino acids. The CDR3: CASSRSREGSHEQYF. CDR3 DNA: TGCGCCAGCAGCCGCAGCAGGGAAGGTTCCCACGAGCAGTACTTC.

The chain uses TRBV12-3 or TRBV12-4 and TRBJ2-5; D unclear. V was pared by 6 bases and J by 5 bases, with 10 bases between. CDR3 size: 12 residues. For the CDR3, the DNA is TGTGCCAGCAGCCTTCAAGGGGAGACCCAGTACTTC. This encodes CASSLQGETQYF.

The chain uses TRBV10-1 and TRBJ2-3, with 8 bases that match TRBD2. In germline, CDR1 is WNHNN, CDR2 SYGVQD (reference sequence). There are 14 residues in the CDR3. With V trimmed by 4 bases and J by 3 bases, 3 bases remained unmatched. CDR3 loop: CASSAGLDTDTQYF. In DNA form, the CDR3 reads TGCGCCAGCAGTGCGGGACTAGATACAGATACGCAGTATTTT.

The J gene is TRBJ2-5, the V gene TRBV5-1; perhaps TRBD2 as D (5 bases). Trimming removed 0 bases from V and 2 bases from J, with 11 bases in between. CDR1 SGHRS and CDR2 YFSETQ come from the germline V gene. This CDR3 contains 15 residues. The CDR3: CASSLGGRRQETQYF. The CDR3 DNA follows: TGCGCCAGCAGCTTGGGCGGGCGCCGGCAAGAGACCCAGTACTTC.

V usage is TRBV13 and J usage is TRBJ1-2; 8 positions match TRBD1. Germline V gene data show CDR1 as PRHDT and CDR2 as FYEKMQ (reference sequence). Germline trimming cut 2 bases from V and 1 base from J; bases unmatched to any gene: 6. This CDR3 is 16 amino acids long. The CDR3 nucleotides are TGTGCCAGCAGCTTAAGATCAGGACAGGGTAACTATGGCTACACCTTC. Residues: CASSLRSGQGNYGYTF.